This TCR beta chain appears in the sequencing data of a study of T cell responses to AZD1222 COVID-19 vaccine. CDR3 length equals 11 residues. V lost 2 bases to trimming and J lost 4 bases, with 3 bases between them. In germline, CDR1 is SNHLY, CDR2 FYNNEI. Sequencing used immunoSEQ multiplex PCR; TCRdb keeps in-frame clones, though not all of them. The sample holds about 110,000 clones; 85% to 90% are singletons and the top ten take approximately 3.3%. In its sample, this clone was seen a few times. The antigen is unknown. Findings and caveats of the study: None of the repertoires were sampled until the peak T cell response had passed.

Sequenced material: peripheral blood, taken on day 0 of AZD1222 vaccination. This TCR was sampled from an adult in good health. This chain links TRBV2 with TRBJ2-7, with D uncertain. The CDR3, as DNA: TGTGCCAGCAGTGAAAAATACGAGCAGTACTTC. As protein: CASSEKYEQYF.